This T cell receptor beta chain originates from a study of identical twins. Overall study results and limits: Out-of-frame alpha sequences shared between twins exhibited an excess of low generation probability.

This clonotype has a count of ten or more. Its antigen is still unknown. cDNA molecules carried unique molecular identifiers, and template switching added a universal primer site. TCRdb re-analysed the 5' RACE reads in MiXCR, keeping a single row per CDR3 protein. The data hold 350,000 to 450,000 distinct CDR3 sequences, with less than 20% observed a single time. The sample was naive T cells sorted from blood. This sequence originates from a man between 45 and 60 years old in good health.

The CDR3 sequence is CASSPVEVSEQYF. CDR3 DNA: TGCGCCAGCAGCCCCGTGGAGGTTTCCGAGCAGTACTTC. This chain connects TRBV4-1 to TRBJ2-7; a weak D match, TRBD2 (5 bases). The CDR3 has 13 amino acids. CDR1 MGHRA and CDR2 YSYEKL come from the germline V gene. Trimming cost V 4 bases and J 6 bases, with 13 bases left between them.